The rows below give T cell receptor beta chains drawn from one sample of a study. MiXCR, run by TCRdb on the 5' RACE reads, gives a single entry per CDR3 protein. The data show about 57,000 distinct CDR3 sequences, roughly 28% seen once. Sequenced material: tumor-infiltrating memory CD4+ T cells sorted from the breast tumor. These receptors all stem from a female donor with breast cancer. Each CDR3 is given with its conserved first and last residue. Each record gives: V gene, CDR3 protein.

V gene: TRBV24-1; CDR3 protein: CATSDRPASGRGVEQFF
V gene: TRBV18; CDR3 protein: CASSPSEIGELFF
V gene: TRBV9; CDR3 protein: CASSVSSNVGTGELFF
V gene: TRBV5-1; CDR3 protein: CASSPDSHYGYTF
V gene: TRBV5-1; CDR3 protein: CASSIRDITNTEAFF
V gene: TRBV6-5; CDR3 protein: CASRGGTSGVNEQFF
V gene: TRBV27; CDR3 protein: CAGPGTHRGELFF
V gene: TRBV7-9; CDR3 protein: CASSKIEVAEAFF
V gene: TRBV6-5; CDR3 protein: CASSGRAGGTTDTQYF
V gene: TRBV20-1; CDR3 protein: CSAVAGVAKNIQYF
V gene: TRBV9; CDR3 protein: CASSFTYGAGTSVNNEQFF
V gene: TRBV20-1; CDR3 protein: CSATGAGNEQFF
V gene: TRBV7-9; CDR3 protein: CASSFYSYYEQYF
V gene: TRBV6-2/TRBV6-3; CDR3 protein: CASSYQRIGPKQYF